What follows describes a single T cell receptor (beta chain). Its cognate antigen is unknown. The entry originates in a study of vaccination and CD4 T cells after COVID-19. About the research overall: The authors used overlapping spike peptides from SARS-CoV-2, HCoV-NL63, HCoV-OC43 and HCoV-229E to stimulate cells.

Treatment defined: approximately 9-day PBMC culture with coronavirus spike peptide pools or control peptides (ViraFEST assay). Those CD4+ T cells from the unexposed donor predate the COVID-19 pandemic (2011-2018). First, ViraFEST expanded antigen-specific T cells with peptide pools, and next it sequenced the TCRs. CD4+ T cells that had been cultured provided DNA sequenced with the Oncomine TCR Beta short-read assay. It was from cultured CD4+ T cells that genomic DNA was extracted. TCRdb independently ran MiXCR on the PCR reads; one entry per CDR3 protein. This table holds about 9,000 distinct CDR3 sequences, more than 25% found once. This TCR came from a human donor in good health. Input material: CD4+ T cells from blood, cultured in vitro.

CDR3 in amino acids: CASSVGQVKNSPLHF. The CDR3 region has the DNA TGTGCCAGCAGCGTCGGACAGGTGAAGAATTCACCCCTCCACTTT. The chain joins TRBV5-4 to TRBJ1-6, with 7 bases identical to TRBD1. CDR1 SGHNT and CDR2 YYREEE come from the germline V gene (reference sequence). The J segment lost 7 bases and the V segment lost 4 bases, leaving 8 bases of the junction unmatched. The CDR3 loop spans 15 amino acids.